Presented here are 5 T cell receptor beta chains from one specimen sequenced in a study of radiation and T cells in renal cell carcinoma (TCRdb year 2020). According to the study, the label for this sample's time point signals: baseline pretreatment blood. Read against the paper, the sample's treatment or condition label means: 15 Gy SBRT to primary tumor, nephrectomy 4 weeks later. Library preparation employed the immunoSEQ multiplex PCR assay. Held by TCRdb, this immuneACCESS table contains in-frame sequences only and omits some clones. Under half of the omission traces to an unresolved V gene where checked; the cause of the rest is unknown. This sample has approximately 140,000 clones in its table, and about 85% of those were observed once. The biggest ten clones account for around 4.1% of the sample. The sample in question was blood, obtained from a patient whose treatment included radiotherapy and nephrectomy. The receptors shown here come from a woman between 70 and 85 years old with renal cell carcinoma.

The chain joins TRBV23-1 to TRBJ1-5; TRBD1 matches 9 bases. TRBV23-1 is reported as an ORF; its role is uncertain. This CDR3 has 19 amino acids. With 0 bases clipped from V and 0 bases from J, the junction kept 9 bases outside the gene matches. CDR3 in DNA: TGCGCCAGCAGTCAATCGGATAGGGACAGGGAAAGTAGCAATCAGCCCCAGCATTTT. It yields the protein CASSQSDRDRESSNQPQHF.

V and J are TRBV7-8 and TRBJ2-3, with 15 bases that match TRBD2. CDR3 length: 18 amino acids. In germline, CDR1 is SGHVS, CDR2 FQNEAQ. V was pared by 6 bases and J by 0 bases, with 7 bases of the junction left unmatched. CDR3 in amino acids: CASRSGTSGGFSTDTQYF. The CDR3 coding sequence is TGTGCCAGCAGATCCGGGACTAGCGGGGGGTTTAGCACAGATACGCAGTATTTT.

This clone has only one observation. The chain links TRBV5-1 to TRBJ2-1; 8 positions agree with TRBD2. CDR1 SGHRS and CDR2 YFSETQ come from the germline V gene. There are 15 residues in the CDR3. V gave up 4 bases and J gave up 6 bases; unmatched junction bases: 9. The CDR3: CASSPREGAGNEQFF. DNA for the CDR3: TGCGCCAGCAGCCCCCGGGAGGGAGCGGGCAATGAGCAGTTCTTC.

CDR3 bases: TGTGCCAGCGGCCAAGGTGCTAGCGGGGGGGGAGGTGAGCAGTTCTTC. Translated: CASGQGASGGGGEQFF. The J gene is TRBJ2-1, the V gene TRBV2; 12 nucleotides match TRBD2. V dropped 8 bases and J dropped 9; count of bases not matched to a gene: 14. CDR1 SNHLY and CDR2 FYNNEI come from the germline V gene. This CDR3 has 16 amino acids.

This chain connects TRBV5-1 to TRBJ2-1, with 10 positions matching TRBD1. Trimming cost V 4 bases and J 7 bases; bases outside gene matches: 5. Germline CDR1 and CDR2: SGHRS and YFSETQ. This CDR3 is 14 amino acids long. The CDR3 loop reads CASSERTGGNEQFF. Here the CDR3 DNA reads TGCGCCAGCAGCGAGAGGACAGGGGGTAATGAGCAGTTCTTC.